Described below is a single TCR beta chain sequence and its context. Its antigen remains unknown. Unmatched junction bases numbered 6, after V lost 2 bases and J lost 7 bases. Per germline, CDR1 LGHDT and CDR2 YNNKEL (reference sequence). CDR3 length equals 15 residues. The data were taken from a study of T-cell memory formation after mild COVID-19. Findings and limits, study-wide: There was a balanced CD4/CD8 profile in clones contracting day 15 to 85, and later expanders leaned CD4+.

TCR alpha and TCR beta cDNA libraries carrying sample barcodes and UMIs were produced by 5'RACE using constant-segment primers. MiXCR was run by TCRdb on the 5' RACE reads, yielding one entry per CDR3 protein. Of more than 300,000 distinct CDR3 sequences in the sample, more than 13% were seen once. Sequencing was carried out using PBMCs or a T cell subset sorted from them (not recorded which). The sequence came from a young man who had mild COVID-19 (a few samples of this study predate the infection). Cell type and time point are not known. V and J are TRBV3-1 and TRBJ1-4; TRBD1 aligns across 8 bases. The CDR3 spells CASSQRQGKTEKLFF. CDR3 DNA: TGTGCCAGCAGCCAACGACAGGGGAAGACTGAAAAACTGTTTTTT.